What follows are 4 T cell receptor beta chains derived from one specimen sequenced in a study of T-cell reconstitution after alpha-beta-depleted transplantation in children. TCRbeta library preparation incorporated unique molecular identifiers. TCRdb ran MiXCR on the PCR reads and lists one entry per CDR3 protein. The data hold about 640,000 distinct CDR3 sequences, with approximately 17% observed a single time. The source material was PBMCs from the stem cell graft donor, sampled from the stem cell graft. The receptors shown here come from a human donor who donated a stem cell graft to a child with acute myeloid leukemia.

This clonotype was seen repeatedly, ten times or more. The chain has TRBV20-1 and TRBJ1-5; unclear D gene. Germline V lookup: CDR1 DFQATT, CDR2 SNEGSKA (reference sequence). V gave up 3 bases and J gave up 0 bases, with 12 bases separating them. This CDR3 is 15 amino acids long. For the CDR3, the DNA is TGCAGTGCTAGGGATAACCGGGGTAGCAATCAGCCCCAGCATTTT. Its translation: CSARDNRGSNQPQHF.

This clonotype has ten or more counts. The chain is built from TRBV20-1 and TRBJ2-7, with D possibly matching TRBD2 (6 bases). The CDR3 extends over 14 amino acids. The V and J ends lost 2 bases and 7 bases respectively, with 18 bases between them. Germline V lookup: CDR1 DFQATT, CDR2 SNEGSKA (reference sequence). The CDR3 is CSARRGGVPGEQYV. The CDR3 nucleotides are TGCAGTGCTAGAAGGGGCGGGGTCCCGGGGGAGCAGTACGTC.

This clonotype was recorded a few times. The chain combines TRBV30 with TRBJ1-5; weak D call: TRBD1 (5 bases). The CDR3 contains 13 residues. In germline, CDR1 is GTSNPN, CDR2 SVGIG (reference sequence). V dropped 7 bases and J dropped 5 bases, with 15 bases sitting between them. The CDR3 sequence is CALSGQVDQPQHF. DNA for the CDR3: TGTGCCTTGTCAGGGCAAGTCGATCAGCCCCAGCATTTT.

CDR3 loop: CASSQGQGNSPLHF. CDR3 in DNA: TGCGCCAGCAGCCAAGGACAGGGGAATTCACCCCTCCACTTT. The rearrangement uses TRBV4-1 and TRBJ1-6; the match to TRBD1 covers 8 bases. The CDR3 extends over 14 amino acids. Looked up from germline, CDR1 is MGHRA and CDR2 is YSYEKL. The J segment lost 7 bases and the V segment lost 1 base, leaving 0 bases of the junction unmatched.